This T cell receptor beta chain appears in the sequencing data of a study of human T cells and chemical hapten exposure. The overall study: The use of 2% DPC on roughly 2 cm by roughly 2 cm of upper inner arm skin constituted sensitization. The patients, most of them female, presented with alopecia areata, totalis or universalis. Study-wide results and limits: TCRs at high frequency, those above 1 in 1000, did not change with DPC sensitization. Patch test score rose with PT1 expanded TCR count, significant at thresholds 8, 16 and 32, not 4.

One entry per CDR3 protein results from TCRdb running MiXCR on the RACE reads. The table has over 45,000 distinct CDR3 sequences, 9% to 9.5% seen once. Germline V gene sequence: CDR1 GTSNPN, CDR2 SVGIG (reference sequence). Trimming cost V 0 bases and J 4 bases, with 12 bases left between them. The CDR3 has 14 residues. As for time point: patch test 1, 2 weeks after DPC sensitization. As to treatment: therapeutic diphenylcyclopropenone sensitization with weekly scalp DPC. In its sample, this clonotype was seen many times. Its antigen is unidentified. The input for sequencing was whole blood, taken in connection with sensitization to the hapten diphenylcyclopropenone (DPC). This TCR was sampled from a woman between 40 and 55 years old with alopecia areata. Some clones in this sample may be carry-over from other donors' samples. The chain links TRBV30 to TRBJ1-1; no clear D. The CDR3, as DNA: TGTGCCTGGAGTGTACCGGGCCTGAGCACTGAAGCTTTCTTT. It encodes CAWSVPGLSTEAFF.